This is a list of T cell receptor beta chains from one sample in a study of T cell repertoires in cytomegalovirus infection. Each CDR3 protein gets one entry after TCRdb re-called the reads with MiXCR. The sample contains about 330,000 distinct CDR3 sequences, 8% to 9.5% of which appear only once. The sample consisted of PBMCs. Receptors were obtained from a human donor in good health (CMV status not recorded). Some clones in this sample may be carry-over from other donors' samples. The CDR3 runs from the conserved cysteine through the conserved F or W. Each record gives: J gene, D gene, clone size, V gene, CDR3 protein, CDR3 DNA. D genes are given only for firm matches. Rows give clone size only sometimes, using once, few, many, or a class for an expanded clone.

>TRBJ2-1|TRBD2|many|TRBV7-2
CASSSSGGASYNEQFF
TGTGCCAGCAGCTCTAGCGGGGGGGCCTCCTACAATGAGCAGTTCTTC
>TRBJ2-3|TRBD2|many|TRBV7-3
CASSLSSGRGDTQYF
TGTGCCAGCAGCTTATCTAGCGGGAGGGGAGATACGCAGTATTTT
>TRBJ2-1|TRBD1|NA|TRBV7-2
CASSPRQGRPYNEQFF
TGTGCCAGCAGCCCCCGACAGGGGCGCCCCTACAATGAGCAGTTCTTC
>TRBJ1-1|TRBD1|few|TRBV19
CASSSLISGTANTEAFF
TGTGCCAGTAGTAGTTTGATTTCCGGGACAGCGAACACTGAAGCTTTCTTT
>TRBJ2-1|TRBD1|few|TRBV25-1
CASSESSGGPYNEQFF
TGTGCCAGCAGTGAATCCTCAGGGGGACCCTACAATGAGCAGTTCTTC
>TRBJ2-7|TRBD2|many|TRBV27
CASSPRLASTYEQYF
TGTGCCAGCAGCCCAAGACTAGCTTCCACCTACGAGCAGTACTTC
>TRBJ2-7|TRBD1|many|TRBV6-5
CASRPGTGPSYEQYF
TGTGCCAGCAGGCCCGGGACAGGGCCCTCCTACGAGCAGTACTTC
>TRBJ1-1|TRBD1|many|TRBV7-8
CASSSRDRDTEAFF
TGTGCCAGCAGCTCCCGGGACAGGGACACTGAAGCTTTCTTT
>TRBJ1-2|NA|NA|TRBV4-1
CASSQSGLRGYTF
TGCGCCAGCAGCCAATCCGGGCTGCGGGGCTACACCTTC
>TRBJ1-5|NA|many|TRBV7-2
CASSMGHNQPQHF
TGTGCCAGCAGCATGGGACATAATCAGCCCCAGCATTTT
>TRBJ1-5|TRBD1|many|TRBV7-9
CASSPEGQGAGQPQHF
TGTGCCAGCAGCCCAGAAGGACAGGGGGCAGGTCAGCCCCAGCATTTT
>TRBJ1-2|NA|NA|TRBV27
CASSLKESAYGYTF
TGTGCCAGCAGTTTGAAGGAGTCCGCTTATGGCTACACCTTC
>TRBJ1-3|NA|few|TRBV30
CAWSQSVSGNTIYF
TGTGCCTGGAGTCAGTCGGTCTCTGGAAACACCATATATTTT
>TRBJ1-2|NA|NA|TRBV28
CASSLSGGGYTF
TGTGCCAGCAGTTTAAGTGGGGGAGGCTACACCTTC
>TRBJ2-3|NA|many|TRBV11-3
CASSLGFSGSTDTQYF
TGTGCCAGCAGCTTAGGTTTTAGCGGAAGCACAGATACGCAGTATTTT
>TRBJ1-6|NA|many|TRBV7-3
CASSLTKMGAGSPLHF
TGTGCCAGCAGCTTAACGAAGATGGGGGCCGGTTCACCCCTCCACTTT
>TRBJ2-2|NA|NA|TRBV12-3/TRBV12-4
CASRSLGDTGELFF
TGTGCCAGCAGATCTCTAGGGGACACCGGGGAGCTGTTTTTT
>TRBJ2-5|NA|NA|TRBV6-6
CASSYSSLVAGATQYF
TGTGCCAGCAGTTACTCGAGTCTCGTGGCGGGGGCGACCCAGTACTTC
>TRBJ2-1|NA|many|TRBV12-3/TRBV12-4
CAGMGLGYNEQFF
TGTGCCGGAATGGGGTTGGGGTACAATGAGCAGTTCTTC
>TRBJ1-1|NA|few|TRBV7-9
CASSLKRQNTEAFF
TGTGCCAGCAGCTTAAAACGACAGAACACTGAAGCTTTCTTT
>TRBJ2-1|NA|many|TRBV7-2
CASSPAAVAFHEQFF
TGTGCCAGCAGCCCAGCGGCAGTAGCGTTTCATGAGCAGTTCTTC
>TRBJ2-7|NA|many|TRBV7-8
CASSLVERSSYEQYF
TGTGCCAGCAGCTTAGTGGAGCGGAGCTCCTACGAGCAGTACTTC
>TRBJ2-1|NA|many|TRBV7-2
CASTPQRYEQFF
TGTGCCAGCACCCCCCAGCGCTATGAGCAGTTCTTC
>TRBJ2-7|TRBD2|few|TRBV7-2
CASSLVGLAGGAYEQYF
TGTGCCAGCAGCTTAGTGGGCCTAGCGGGAGGAGCCTACGAGCAGTACTTC
>TRBJ2-5|TRBD2|NA|TRBV7-2
CASSRPGLAGGPLETQYF
TGTGCCAGCAGCAGGCCGGGACTAGCGGGGGGGCCGTTGGAGACCCAGTACTTC
>TRBJ2-1|TRBD2|many|TRBV7-2
CASSPGLAGGGEQFF
TGTGCCAGCAGCCCTGGACTAGCGGGGGGCGGTGAGCAGTTCTTC
>TRBJ1-5|TRBD1|few|TRBV30
CAWSWQGAVGNQPQHF
TGTGCCTGGAGTTGGCAGGGGGCGGTCGGCAATCAGCCCCAGCATTTT
>TRBJ2-2|TRBD2|few|TRBV6-5
CASSYLSPSGGPGGELFF
TGTGCCAGCAGTTACCTTAGCCCCAGCGGGGGCCCAGGCGGGGAGCTGTTTTTT
>TRBJ2-2|NA|many|TRBV5-6
CASSFTGELFF
TGTGCCAGCAGCTTTACCGGGGAGCTGTTTTTT
>TRBJ2-3|NA|many|TRBV7-2
CASSLVSPSPASRVGDTQYF
TGTGCCAGCAGCTTAGTCTCCCCCTCGCCGGCTAGCCGGGTCGGAGATACGCAGTATTTT
>TRBJ2-2|TRBD1|NA|TRBV27
CASSRGPGELFF
TGTGCCAGCTCAAGGGGGCCCGGGGAGCTGTTTTTT
>TRBJ1-2|TRBD1|many|TRBV7-9
CASSFRQGDGYTF
TGTGCCAGCAGCTTCAGGCAGGGGGACGGCTACACCTTC
>TRBJ1-1|TRBD1|NA|TRBV29-1
CSVQGGRVTEAFF
TGCAGCGTTCAAGGGGGCAGGGTGACTGAAGCTTTCTTT
>TRBJ2-5|TRBD2|many|TRBV7-2
CASSLAPRLAGGPVETQYF
TGTGCCAGCAGCTTAGCTCCGAGACTAGCGGGGGGGCCAGTAGAGACCCAGTACTTC
>TRBJ1-1|TRBD1|many|TRBV28
CASSIRSGGRNTEAFF
TGTGCCAGCAGTATCCGCTCAGGGGGCAGAAACACTGAAGCTTTCTTT
>TRBJ1-4|TRBD1|many|TRBV7-2
CASSSDRGNEKLFF
TGTGCCAGCAGCTCCGACAGGGGTAATGAAAAACTGTTTTTT
>TRBJ1-2|TRBD1|many|TRBV27
CASRQTGGDSGYTF
TGTGCCAGCAGACAGACAGGGGGGGATAGTGGCTACACCTTC
>TRBJ2-7|NA|many|TRBV7-2
CASSLAAGQSSYEQYF
TGTGCCAGCAGCTTAGCTGCGGGTCAAAGCTCCTACGAGCAGTACTTC
>TRBJ1-1|NA|once|TRBV12-3/TRBV12-4
CASSLGTQVNIEAFF
TGTGCCAGCAGTTTAGGGACACAGGTGAACATTGAAGCTTTCTTT
>TRBJ2-1|TRBD2|many|TRBV20-1
CSARTSGISTIYNEQFF
TGCAGTGCTAGGACTAGCGGGATATCGACTATCTACAATGAGCAGTTCTTC
>TRBJ2-1|NA|NA|TRBV5-6
CASSLGDSREQFF
TGTGCCAGCAGCTTGGGCGACAGTCGGGAGCAGTTCTTC
>TRBJ1-5|TRBD1|NA|TRBV20-1
CSAPVQGSGQPQHF
TGCAGTGCTCCCGTACAGGGGAGTGGACAGCCCCAGCATTTT
>TRBJ2-7|NA|few|TRBV20-1
CSAPTEAGYEGQYF
TGCAGTGCCCCAACCGAAGCAGGGTATGAGGGGCAGTACTTC
>TRBJ2-1|NA|few|TRBV7-3
CASSPRREYNEQFF
TGTGCCAGCAGCCCCAGGCGAGAATACAATGAGCAGTTCTTC
>TRBJ1-1|NA|few|TRBV25-1
CASTLGGNTEAFF
TGTGCCAGCACCCTGGGGGGAAACACTGAAGCTTTCTTT
>TRBJ1-1|NA|few|TRBV15
CATSRGGEAFF
TGTGCCACCAGCAGGGGAGGGGAAGCTTTCTTT
>TRBJ1-5|NA|few|TRBV15
CATSRGGGLNQPQHF
TGTGCCACCAGCAGAGGAGGCGGCCTCAATCAGCCCCAGCATTTT
>TRBJ1-2|NA|NA|TRBV27
CASSPRDLYGYTF
TGTGCCAGCAGCCCCAGAGACCTCTATGGCTACACCTTC
>TRBJ2-1|NA|NA|TRBV3-1
CASSQDLLNEQFF
TGTGCCAGCAGCCAAGATCTCCTCAATGAGCAGTTCTTC